In its sample, the clone carrying this T cell receptor (beta chain) was seen a few times. Germline V CDR1 and CDR2: MNHEY, SMNVEV (reference sequence). The CDR3 runs 14 residues. Trimming at V came to 5 bases and at J to 11 bases, leaving 10 bases not matched to a gene. These data belong to a study of CD4 and CD8 cells across lung adenocarcinoma regions. Samples came from patients with localized non-small cell lung adenocarcinoma. MiXCR was run by TCRdb on the PCR reads, yielding one entry per CDR3 protein. The repertoire has fewer than 20,000 distinct CDR3 sequences, 51% of them found once; the top ten carry roughly 50%.

This TCR came from a female donor with lung adenocarcinoma. The CD4 and CD8 labels of this study may be unreliable. The specimen was CD8+ T cells from the center of a lung tumor. The chain joins TRBV27 to TRBJ2-5, with 11 positions matching TRBD2. This CDR3 reads CASSGLAGGKEQYF. Written as DNA, the CDR3 is TGTGCCAGCAGTGGGCTAGCGGGAGGAAAGGAGCAGTACTTC.